The clone carrying this T cell receptor beta chain has only one observation. Method: immunoSEQ multiplex PCR; TCRdb's copy keeps in-frame clones and lacks some. The sample includes tens of thousands of clones, roughly 91% of them seen just once. The data originate from a study of T cell changes during pregnancy in multiple sclerosis. The TCR originated in a female donor with multiple sclerosis, enrolled in a pregnancy study. The specimen was peripheral blood, collected in the third trimester of pregnancy.

The CDR3 sequence is CASSVGAGASGNTIYF. The CDR3 coding sequence is TGTGCCAGCAGCGTAGGAGCAGGCGCCTCTGGAAACACCATATATTTT. The chain has TRBV9 and TRBJ1-3; D is unresolved. V was cut by 0 bases and J by 0 bases, with 10 bases left in between. In germline, CDR1 is SGDLS, CDR2 YYNGEE. CDR3 size: 16 residues.